This TCR beta chain was retrieved from a study of shared clonotypes between healthy human individuals. A 200 ng quantity of DNA, 25,000 to 35,000 T cell genomes, went into the sorted-subset replicate PCRs. Some clones are missing from TCRdb's copy, which holds only in-frame ones; the method was immunoSEQ multiplex PCR. The data contain 1,400,000 or so clones, approximately 98.5% of them singletons. As for this clone: What it binds is not known.

Findings of the study overall: Some clonotypes were shared by all four sorted-subset donors, while others were not shared. The non-shared ones had lower generation probabilities than the shared ones.

Partitioning of CD4+ cells yielded a CD45RA+ naive subset and a CD45RA-negative memory subset. The sequenced sample consisted of naive CD4+ T cells sorted from blood. Subset in this sample: CD45RA+ positively selected. The sequence was obtained from a man aged 25 to 40 in good health.

CDR3 bases: TGTGCCAGCAGCACAGGGGCTGCTCAAGAGACCCAGTACTTC. It translates to CASSTGAAQETQYF. V gene TRBV5-4 combines with J gene TRBJ2-5; 7 positions agree with TRBD1. Trimming cost V 4 bases and J 2 bases; bases outside gene matches: 5. Germline V lookup: CDR1 SGHNT, CDR2 YYREEE (reference sequence). The CDR3 runs 14 residues.